A single sample gave rise to the 22 T cell receptor beta chains below, sequenced in a study of blood T cells in healthy people across ages. Next came a second PCR, run for about 6 to 12 cycles, which used a sample-barcoded 5' primer along with a J-beta primer mix. From the 5' RACE reads, TCRdb called clonotypes with MiXCR, one entry per CDR3 protein. This sample has around 800,000 distinct CDR3 sequences, with 20% to 30% found just once. This same sample was also part of a study on T cells of mothers and their children.

Sample: blood. The receptors come from a boy younger than 18 in good health.

The sample holds a few counts of this clonotype. J is TRBJ1-6 and V is TRBV7-2; D remains ambiguous. V lost 6 bases to trimming and J lost 12 bases, with 9 bases between them. The CDR3 has 11 residues. Germline CDR1 reads SGHTA; CDR2 reads FQGNSA. Written as DNA, the CDR3 is TGTGCCAGCAGATCTATTTTACCCCTCCACTTT. It specifies CASRSILPLHF.

This clonotype was found a few times. V is TRBV29-1 and J is TRBJ2-3, with 7 bases fitting TRBD1. The V segment lost 4 bases and the J segment 0 bases; nucleotides outside the gene matches: 7. Germline V gene sequence: CDR1 SQVTM, CDR2 ANQGSEA. The CDR3 length is 15 residues. The CDR3 DNA reads as TGCAGCGTTGGAAGGACAGGACAAAGCACAGATACGCAGTATTTT. Its translation: CSVGRTGQSTDTQYF.

This clonotype occurred a few times. The chain joins TRBV6-2 or TRBV6-3 to TRBJ2-7; 7 bases match TRBD2. Germline CDR1 reads MNHEY; CDR2 reads SVGEGT. V trimming: 2 bases; J trimming: 2 bases; junction bases outside the gene matches: 9. The CDR3 is 16 amino acids. DNA for the CDR3: TGTGCCAGCAGTTACCTCGGGGGAGGGGACCCCTACGAGCAGTACTTC. Translated: CASSYLGGGDPYEQYF.

In its sample, this clonotype was seen a few times. V and J are TRBV11-3 and TRBJ2-5; 10 nucleotides line up with TRBD2. The DNA end favors TRBJ2-1, so the J call may be wrong. CDR3 length equals 15 residues. CDR1 is SGHNT and CDR2 is YENEEA in the germline V gene. The CDR3 spells CASSLRAGGIHEQFF. The DNA of the CDR3 is TGTGCCAGCAGCTTGCGAGCGGGGGGGATCCATGAGCAGTTCTTC.

The V gene is TRBV7-8, the J gene TRBJ2-7; a weak D match, TRBD2 (5 bases). Germline V gene lookup returns CDR1 SGHVS and CDR2 FQNEAQ. The V and J ends lost 1 base and 0 bases respectively, with 10 bases between them. The CDR3 consists of 15 residues. The CDR3 DNA follows: TGTGCCAGCAGCTTAGAGATAGGGAGCTCCTACGAGCAGTACTTC. It codes for CASSLEIGSSYEQYF.

This chain joins TRBV9 and TRBJ2-2; 7 bases map to TRBD2. In germline, CDR1 is SGDLS, CDR2 YYNGEE. The junction had 6 bases not matched to a gene; V was cut back by 3 bases and J by 1 base. The CDR3 covers 16 residues. CDR3 protein: CASSAASGGNTGELFF. The DNA for the CDR3 is TGTGCCAGCAGCGCGGCCTCGGGAGGGAACACCGGGGAGCTGTTTTTT.

The rearrangement uses TRBV19 and TRBJ2-1; perhaps D is TRBD1 or TRBD2 (5 bases each). The J call may not be correct, given that the DNA end is closer to TRBJ2-5. CDR1 is LNHDA, CDR2 SQIVND, per germline (reference sequence). This CDR3 region has 14 residues. CDR3 protein: CASSRLLGEETQYF. DNA of the CDR3: TGTGCCAGTAGTCGGCTCTTAGGGGAGGAGACCCAGTACTTC.

This clonotype was seen more than once but under ten times. The J gene is TRBJ1-4, the V gene TRBV5-1; tentative D call: TRBD1 (5 bases). CDR1 and CDR2 (germline): SGHRS, YFSETQ. V was cut by 3 bases and J by 0 bases, with 9 bases left in between. CDR3 size: 15 residues. For the CDR3, the DNA is TGCGCCAGCAGCTGGGACTACGCAACTAATGAAAAACTGTTTTTT. Amino acids: CASSWDYATNEKLFF.

Only a few counts were recorded for this clonotype. The V call is TRBV12-3 or TRBV12-4, the J call TRBJ2-5; 7 bases are a match to TRBD1. The J call is in doubt because the DNA end fits TRBJ2-7 better. This CDR3 is built from 13 residues. For the CDR3, the DNA is TGTGCCAGCAGTCCCTACACAGGGGTCGAGCAGTACTTC. It yields the protein CASSPYTGVEQYF.

The V and J genes are TRBV4-3 and TRBJ2-5; unclear D gene. The CDR3 is made up of 14 amino acids. V was shortened by 3 bases and J by 5 bases, with 13 bases between the two germline ends. The germline V gene encodes CDR1 LGHNA and CDR2 YSLEER. CDR3 nucleotides: TGCGCCAGCAGCCAGGGATATGGGGTGGAGACCCAGTACTTC. It translates to CASSQGYGVETQYF.

The rearrangement uses TRBV2 and TRBJ1-2; no clear D. Deletions cut 3 bases from V and 4 bases from J, with 9 bases between. This CDR3 spans 13 amino acids. The germline V gene encodes CDR1 SNHLY and CDR2 FYNNEI. The CDR3 DNA sequence: TGTGCCAGCAGTGACGACAAGTTCTATGGCTACACCTTC. Amino acids: CASSDDKFYGYTF. Filled out from reference TRBV2 and TRBJ1-2, the complete variable domain reads EPEVTQTPSHQVTQMGQEVILRCVPISNHLYFYWYRQILGQKVEFLVSFYNNEISEKSEIFDDQFSVERPDGSNFTLKIRSTKLEDSAMYFCASSDDKFYGYTFGSGTRLTVV.

This clonotype was detected only once. The genes are TRBV6-5 and TRBJ2-2, with D unclear. The CDR3 length is 13 residues. Trimming took 6 bases from V and 0 from J, leaving 5 bases between them. Germline values: CDR1 MNHEY, CDR2 SVGAGI. The CDR3 here is CASRRTNTGELFF. Written as DNA, the CDR3 is TGTGCCAGCAGACGAACGAACACCGGGGAGCTGTTTTTT.

The genes are TRBV12-3 or TRBV12-4 and TRBJ2-4; 10 bases agree with TRBD1. The CDR3 is made up of 15 amino acids. V gave up 6 bases and J gave up 4 bases; unmatched junction bases: 6. CDR3 in amino acids: CASSPRDRGKNIQYF. As DNA, the CDR3 is TGTGCCAGCAGCCCTCGGGACAGGGGAAAAAACATTCAGTACTTC.

The chain has TRBV15 and TRBJ2-3; the D is unclear. This CDR3 spans 13 amino acids. Germline loops: CDR1 LNHNV, CDR2 YYDKDF (reference sequence). Trimming took off 4 bases at V and 4 bases at J, with 9 bases between the two ends. The DNA for the CDR3 is TGTGCCACCAGCAAGGACGCACCAGATACGCAGTATTTT. Its translation is CATSKDAPDTQYF.

A note on this clonotype: The junction does not match germline at one end; this may be a read error. The rearrangement uses TRBV28 and TRBJ1-2; possibly TRBD1 for D (6 bases). CDR3 size: 13 residues. Germline loops: CDR1 MDHEN, CDR2 SYDVKM. CDR3 DNA sequence: TGTGCTAGCAGTACGGGGGCGGACTATGGCTACACCTTC. Protein sequence: CASSTGADYGYTF.

Points on this clonotype: The junction departs from germline at one end; a sequencing error may be responsible. The chain links TRBV5-1 to TRBJ1-5; D gene ambiguous. The CDR3 loop spans 14 amino acids. Germline CDR1 and CDR2: SGHRS and YFSETQ. CDR3 loop: CAGSFSGAGQPQHF. The DNA of the CDR3 is TGCGCCGGCAGCTTCTCAGGTGCGGGTCAGCCCCAGCATTTT.

The sample holds a few counts of this clonotype. In DNA form, the CDR3 reads TGTGCCAGCAGTAATACAGGGGGAGCGTCCGGGGCCAACGTCCTGACTTTC. It translates to CASSNTGGASGANVLTF. The chain uses TRBV6-1 and TRBJ2-6; 8 bases map to TRBD1. CDR1 and CDR2 from the germline V gene are MNHNS and SASEGT. The CDR3 is made up of 17 amino acids. V lost 5 bases and J lost 4; bases outside the gene matches: 10.

V and J are TRBV10-3 and TRBJ2-1, with D possibly being TRBD1 (5 bases). The CDR3 is 14 residues long. Trimming pared 2 bases from V and 6 bases from J, leaving 11 bases between. From germline, CDR1 is ENHRY and CDR2 SYGVKD. The CDR3, as DNA: TGTGCCATCAGTGAGCTCAGGGATCCCAATGAGCAGTTCTTC. Amino acids: CAISELRDPNEQFF.

Only a few counts were recorded for this clonotype. This rearrangement joins TRBV3-1 to TRBJ2-1; D uncertain. The CDR3 is made up of 13 amino acids. Trimming removed 0 bases from V and 8 bases from J, with 8 bases in between. Germline V gene sequence: CDR1 LGHDT, CDR2 YNNKEL (reference sequence). Here the CDR3 DNA reads TGTGCCAGCAGCCAAGATCGAGTATATGAGCAGTTCTTC. It encodes CASSQDRVYEQFF.

This chain links TRBV12-5 with TRBJ1-2, with a weak D call TRBD1 (5 bases). Trimming took 4 bases from V and 6 from J, leaving 15 bases between them. The CDR3 runs to 14 residues. Germline V gene sequence: CDR1 LGHNT, CDR2 FRNRAP. The CDR3 reads CASGSPWRGNGYTF. For the CDR3, the DNA is TGTGCTAGTGGTTCCCCTTGGCGGGGGAATGGCTACACCTTC.

V gene TRBV6-2 or TRBV6-3 combines with J gene TRBJ1-4; D uncertain. Trimming took 5 bases from V and 2 from J, leaving 15 bases between them. The CDR3 length is 16 residues. Germline V gene sequence: CDR1 MNHEY, CDR2 SVGEGT. The chain's CDR3 is CASSQSARATNEKLFF. The DNA of the CDR3 is TGTGCCAGCAGTCAAAGTGCAAGAGCCACTAATGAAAAACTGTTTTTT.

The V and J genes are TRBV6-5 and TRBJ2-7, with unresolved D. Germline values: CDR1 MNHEY, CDR2 SVGAGI. This CDR3 is built from 14 residues. V lost 0 bases and J 6 bases, leaving 12 bases between the germline ends. The CDR3 region has the DNA TGTGCCAGCAGTTACTCCTCTGGGCAAGGCGAGCAGTACTTC. Residues: CASSYSSGQGEQYF.